This TCR beta chain was recovered during a study of CD8 T cells in Susac syndrome. Sequencing of TCR beta was performed on blood CD8+ T cells and on blood CD4+ T cells. RNA totalling roughly 0.5 to 1 ug underwent reverse transcription with random hexamers. TCRdb itself ran the immunoSEQ multiplex PCR reads through MiXCR, one entry per CDR3 protein. Of roughly 70,000 distinct CDR3 sequences listed, roughly 95% are singletons. The TCR originated in a human donor with multiple sclerosis. Sample: CD4+ T cells from PBMCs.

The CDR3 DNA reads as TGCGCCAGCAGCTTGACACATAGACCCCAAGAGACCCAGTACTTC. Amino acid sequence: CASSLTHRPQETQYF. The chain carries TRBV5-1 and TRBJ2-5, with no clear D. This CDR3 has 15 residues. CDR1 is SGHRS and CDR2 is YFSETQ in the germline V gene. The ends were cut back, 1 base at V and 1 base at J, with 11 bases in the middle. Complete variable domain (other parts from reference TRBV5-1 and TRBJ2-5): KAGVTQTPRYLIKTRGQQVTLSCSPISGHRSVSWYQQTPGQGLQFLFEYFSETQRNKGNFPGRFSGRQFSNSRSEMNVSTLELGDSALYLCASSLTHRPQETQYFGPGTRLLVL.